This section outlines one TCR beta chain sequence together with its context. Its antigen remains unidentified. The data stem from a study of cytomegalovirus exposure and HLA in healthy donors. Assay: immunoSEQ multiplex PCR; the TCRdb copy retains only in-frame clones and omits some. This table holds around 150,000 clones, roughly 89% found once. V trimming: 3 bases; J trimming: 7 bases; junction bases outside the gene matches: 12. The germline gives CDR1 SGHKS, CDR2 YYEKEE (reference sequence). CDR3 length: 15 residues. Points from the study as a whole: Three CMV-associated chains proved CMV antigen-specific in vitro. Rarity marked most TCR sequences, yet some public TCRs occurred in many donors. First-cohort TCR clusters were later found to tend to co-occur in the roughly 130 validation repertoires. The classifier reportedly diagnosed cytomegalovirus status with high sensitivity and specificity.

V usage is TRBV5-5 and J usage is TRBJ2-5; 7 nucleotides match TRBD1. The TCR originated in a woman aged 18-30 years in good health and CMV-seropositive. Sequenced: PBMCs. The CDR3 sequence is CASSSPGQRVGTQYF. In nucleotides, the CDR3 is TGTGCCAGCAGCTCCCCGGGACAGAGGGTTGGGACCCAGTACTTC.